The source of this T cell receptor beta chain is a study of blood T cell repertoires in COVID-19 (dated by TCRdb to about 2020). About the investigation overall: Collaborator samples came from the United States, Italy and Spain and covered acute and convalescent phases of COVID-19. The prospective study material was composed of cDNA or gDNA derived from T cells, B-cell-depleted T cells, or PBMCs. Subjects who had been exposed to COVID-19, were actively infected with it, or had recovered from it provided the deeply sampled blood TCRbeta repertoires that made up the dataset. The repertoires were released in a freely available public database meant as a resource for research on the immune response to SARS-CoV-2. The samples were drawn from two sources: the first 160 participants of the ongoing ImmuneRACE study, and 1,200 or so subjects contributed by 6 global collaborators. Nearly every sample came with metadata listing a de-identified subject ID, COVID-19 status, age in years and sex. HLA class I and class II types, where available, came from metadata supplied by the sample provider rather than from assay-based typing.

What the work shows at the level of the full study, not this receptor alone: How much clinical and demographic metadata was included differed by source and by participant, and the metadata was provided uncurated.

Including cysteine and phenylalanine, the CDR3 has 14 amino acids. Only CDR3 DNA remains: 42 bases, in frame from the first base. The germline V gene (reference sequence) sets CDR1 to LNHDA and CDR2 to SQIVND. Cut back by 6 bases and 6 bases, the V and J ends lie 16 bases apart. One collaborating source in Seattle enrolled patients while the patients were actively infected and followed the patients over time throughout the course of disease. The collaborating institutions used their own protocols to collect whole blood in K2EDTA tubes. For TCRbeta analysis, collaborators shipped samples as frozen whole blood, isolated PBMCs, or DNA extracted from either of those sample types. TCRbeta CDR3 regions were amplified from genomic DNA using the immunoSEQ Assay, a bias-controlled multiplex PCR. The original pipeline was this. The number of nucleated cells in each sample was estimated from the amplification of reference gene primers within the assay. To quantify the absolute abundance of each unique TCRbeta CDR3 rearrangement, sequence reads were collapsed and filtered. Productive Simpson clonality was computed per sample as the square root of Simpson's diversity index over productive rearrangements. The table comes from immuneACCESS by way of TCRdb, which keeps in-frame sequences with V and J called. Part of the clones is missing from these tables; in studies checked, under half for an unresolved V gene and the rest for unknown reasons. V and J calls plus clone size are reproduced from that table; the DNA served to infer D and trimming. The sample contains about 160,000 clones, approximately 95% of them found a single time. About 2% of the sample is held by the ten biggest clonotypes.

Worth noting for this clone: What this receptor recognizes is not known. There are no base qualities to consult, and no much larger clone falls within one base.

The specimen sequenced was peripheral blood. Recombination connected TRBV19 to TRBJ2-3, with the D gene too uncertain to name. This receptor was taken from a woman in her fifties or sixties with COVID-19, enrolled during active disease. The nucleotide sequence reads TGTGCCAGTAGGTCGCAGGTGTTTCTGGATACGCAGTATTTT. The encoded protein is CASRSQVFLDTQYF.